These T cell receptor beta chains were read from a single sample in a study of CD8+CD57+ T cells in acquired aplastic anemia. TCRdb called the reads again in MiXCR, with one record for every CDR3 protein. The sample records around 150,000 distinct CDR3 sequences, about two thirds being singletons. The sample taken for sequencing was sorted CD4+, CD8+, or CD8+CD57+ T cells (not recorded which) from PBMCs. The receptors were gathered from a human donor with aplastic anemia. The CDR3 runs from the conserved cysteine through the conserved F or W. Fields, in order: J gene, clone size, V gene, CDR3 protein. Rows may omit the clone size; those that give it use once, few, many or a size class.

J gene: TRBJ2-5; clone size: NA; V gene: TRBV5-5; CDR3 protein: CASSLAESGTQYF
J gene: TRBJ2-2; clone size: NA; V gene: TRBV25-1; CDR3 protein: CASSDSKDRATGELFF
J gene: TRBJ2-6; clone size: NA; V gene: TRBV2; CDR3 protein: CASSEGTGANVLTF
J gene: TRBJ2-3; clone size: NA; V gene: TRBV6-4; CDR3 protein: CASSDRSSGSGEDTQYF
J gene: TRBJ2-5; clone size: NA; V gene: TRBV6-5; CDR3 protein: CASSYSTQGQETQYF
J gene: TRBJ2-7; clone size: few; V gene: TRBV10-2; CDR3 protein: CASSTGTGRYEQYF
J gene: TRBJ2-1; clone size: many; V gene: TRBV24-1; CDR3 protein: CATSYAGDNYNEQFF
J gene: TRBJ1-2; clone size: once; V gene: TRBV19; CDR3 protein: CASSVALAYGYTF
J gene: TRBJ2-2; clone size: NA; V gene: TRBV19; CDR3 protein: CASNLNTGGLFF
J gene: TRBJ1-2; clone size: NA; V gene: TRBV5-6; CDR3 protein: CASRPGTGAGYTF
J gene: TRBJ2-3; clone size: NA; V gene: TRBV12-3/TRBV12-4; CDR3 protein: CASSLTLTGSTDTQYF
J gene: TRBJ2-5; clone size: many; V gene: TRBV9; CDR3 protein: CASSSSLETQYF
J gene: TRBJ1-1; clone size: NA; V gene: TRBV6-6; CDR3 protein: CASSYAGMNTEAFF
J gene: TRBJ2-5; clone size: NA; V gene: TRBV20-1; CDR3 protein: CSAQTGAETQYF
J gene: TRBJ1-1; clone size: NA; V gene: TRBV25-1; CDR3 protein: CASSDSGRAFF
J gene: TRBJ2-1; clone size: NA; V gene: TRBV24-1; CDR3 protein: CATSGGGGYNEQFF
J gene: TRBJ2-2; clone size: NA; V gene: TRBV7-9; CDR3 protein: CASSTNTVELFF
J gene: TRBJ2-2; clone size: few; V gene: TRBV20-1; CDR3 protein: CSGTSGNTGELFF
J gene: TRBJ2-7; clone size: NA; V gene: TRBV20-1; CDR3 protein: CSALVTSRRYEQYF
J gene: TRBJ1-1; clone size: NA; V gene: TRBV11-1; CDR3 protein: CASSLTTNTEAFF
J gene: TRBJ2-7; clone size: NA; V gene: TRBV2; CDR3 protein: CASSGYNGPYSAREQYF
J gene: TRBJ2-7; clone size: NA; V gene: TRBV2; CDR3 protein: CASTSSVGTGVYEQYF
J gene: TRBJ2-1; clone size: NA; V gene: TRBV5-1; CDR3 protein: CASSLGAANEQFF
J gene: TRBJ1-1; clone size: NA; V gene: TRBV6-6; CDR3 protein: CASSELDRANTEAFF
J gene: TRBJ2-3; clone size: NA; V gene: TRBV9; CDR3 protein: CASSPRLAGADTQYF
J gene: TRBJ2-5; clone size: few; V gene: TRBV7-3; CDR3 protein: CASSVGPRGETQYF
J gene: TRBJ2-3; clone size: NA; V gene: TRBV15; CDR3 protein: CATSRDRAGGRGSDTQYF
J gene: TRBJ2-6; clone size: NA; V gene: TRBV27; CDR3 protein: CASSFLGAQGANVLTF
J gene: TRBJ2-7; clone size: once; V gene: TRBV19; CDR3 protein: CASSIRADSWEQYF
J gene: TRBJ1-1; clone size: NA; V gene: TRBV7-8; CDR3 protein: CASSLVVGRANTEAFF
J gene: TRBJ1-1; clone size: NA; V gene: TRBV5-6; CDR3 protein: CASSFPVNTEAFF
J gene: TRBJ2-7; clone size: once; V gene: TRBV5-4; CDR3 protein: CASSRDLIIYEQYF
J gene: TRBJ2-7; clone size: NA; V gene: TRBV2; CDR3 protein: CASISGGYEQYF
J gene: TRBJ2-3; clone size: once; V gene: TRBV7-9; CDR3 protein: CASVSVGRGRPDTQYF
J gene: TRBJ2-5; clone size: NA; V gene: TRBV7-2; CDR3 protein: CASSFGIGGGTPYF
J gene: TRBJ2-7; clone size: NA; V gene: TRBV7-3; CDR3 protein: CASSPGGGATPEQYF
J gene: TRBJ2-2; clone size: NA; V gene: TRBV9; CDR3 protein: CASSVTSGRGRTGELFF
J gene: TRBJ1-2; clone size: NA; V gene: TRBV29-1; CDR3 protein: CSAGGVTRDGYTF
J gene: TRBJ2-7; clone size: NA; V gene: TRBV2; CDR3 protein: CASMLVEQYF
J gene: TRBJ2-7; clone size: few; V gene: TRBV7-9; CDR3 protein: CASSLRGEQYF
J gene: TRBJ1-5; clone size: once; V gene: TRBV2; CDR3 protein: CASSQWGTVAQPQHF
J gene: TRBJ2-3; clone size: medium-sized; V gene: TRBV6-4; CDR3 protein: CASSDSRGGTDTQYF
J gene: TRBJ2-5; clone size: NA; V gene: TRBV7-6; CDR3 protein: CASSSNTDSNSLRQQETQYF
J gene: TRBJ2-3; clone size: NA; V gene: TRBV5-5; CDR3 protein: CASSLDEWVDTQYF
J gene: TRBJ2-7; clone size: NA; V gene: TRBV20-1; CDR3 protein: CSARSPQGFLEQYF